This T cell receptor (beta chain) was sequenced in a study of cytomegalovirus exposure and HLA in healthy donors. The PCR had 60 Vbeta and 13 Jbeta primers. TCRdb's table, derived via immunoSEQ multiplex PCR, lists solely in-frame clones and lacks some. The data contain some 130,000 clones, roughly three quarters of them singletons. CDR1 MNHNS and CDR2 SASEGT come from the germline V gene. The CDR3 covers 12 residues. Trimming cost V 7 bases and J 5 bases; bases outside gene matches: 3. Study findings and constraints: Some TCR beta chains (164 of them) were listed as cytomegalovirus-associated. Confirmation was obtained in vitro that a few CMV-associated chains are specific for CMV antigens. TCR beta V segments were, for the most part, productive about 87% or about 30% of the time in an earlier analysis.

Comment on this clone: Its antigen is not known.

This sequence was found in a man aged 18 to 30 in good health and CMV-seronegative. The chain carries TRBV6-1 and TRBJ1-1; 8 nucleotides line up with TRBD1. Sequencing input: PBMCs. CDR3 bases: TGTGCCAGCATTAGGACAGGGACTGAAGCTTTCTTT. Its translation: CASIRTGTEAFF.